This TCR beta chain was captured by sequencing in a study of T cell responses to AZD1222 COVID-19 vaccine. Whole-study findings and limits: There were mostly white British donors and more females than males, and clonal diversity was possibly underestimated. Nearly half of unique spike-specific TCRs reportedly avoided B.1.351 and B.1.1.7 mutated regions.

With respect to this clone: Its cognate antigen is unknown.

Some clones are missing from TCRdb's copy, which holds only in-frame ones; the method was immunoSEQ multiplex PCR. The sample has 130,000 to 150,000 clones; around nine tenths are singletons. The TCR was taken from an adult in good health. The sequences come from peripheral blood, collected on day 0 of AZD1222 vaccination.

DNA of the CDR3: TGTGCCAGCAGCTTAGATCAAGGCGGTACCCAGGCCCTGAACATTCAGTACTTC. Its translation: CASSLDQGGTQALNIQYF. This chain joins TRBV11-3 and TRBJ2-4, with unresolved D. The V end lost 0 bases, the J end lost 7 bases, and 22 bases lay between the germline ends. Germline CDR1 and CDR2: SGHNT and YENEEA. The CDR3 runs to 18 residues.